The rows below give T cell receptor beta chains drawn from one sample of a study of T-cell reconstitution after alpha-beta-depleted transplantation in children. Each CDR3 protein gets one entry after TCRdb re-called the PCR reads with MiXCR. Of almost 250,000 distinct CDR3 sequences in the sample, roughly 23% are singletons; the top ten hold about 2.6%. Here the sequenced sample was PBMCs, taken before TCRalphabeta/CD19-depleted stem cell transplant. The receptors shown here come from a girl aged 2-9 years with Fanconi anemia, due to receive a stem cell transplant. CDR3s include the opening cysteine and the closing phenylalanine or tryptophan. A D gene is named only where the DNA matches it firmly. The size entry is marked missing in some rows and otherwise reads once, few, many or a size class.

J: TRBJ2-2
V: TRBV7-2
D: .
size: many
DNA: TGTGCCAGCAGCTTAATTCCAGCGGAGAACACCGGGGAGCTGTTTTTT
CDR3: CASSLIPAENTGELFF

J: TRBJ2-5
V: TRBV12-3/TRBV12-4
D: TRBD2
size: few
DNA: TGTGCCAGCAGTTCCTCCTTTGGACTAGCGGGGGTGGCCCAGTACTTC
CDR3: CASSSSFGLAGVAQYF

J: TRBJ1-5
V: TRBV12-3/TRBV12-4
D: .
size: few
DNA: TGTGCCAGCAGTTCATCAGGGCCCAATCAGCCCCAGCATTTT
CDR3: CASSSSGPNQPQHF

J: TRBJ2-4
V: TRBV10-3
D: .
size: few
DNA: TGTGCCATCAGCGCTTCTAGTCACATTCAGTACTTC
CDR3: CAISASSHIQYF

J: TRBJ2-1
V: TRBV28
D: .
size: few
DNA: TGTGCCAGCATTTGGGCTACCTCGGGTGAGCAGTTCTTC
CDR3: CASIWATSGEQFF

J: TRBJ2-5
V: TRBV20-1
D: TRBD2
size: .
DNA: TGCAGTGCTAGAGATCATCGCGGGGGGTGGGAGACCCAGTACTTC
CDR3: CSARDHRGGWETQYF

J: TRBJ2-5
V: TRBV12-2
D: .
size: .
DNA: TGTGCAAGTCGCTTAGGGGACAGCAGAGAGACCCAGTACTTC
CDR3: CASRLGDSRETQYF

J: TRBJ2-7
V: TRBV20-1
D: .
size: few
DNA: TGCAGTGCTGGTGACGGGGCCTACGAGCAGTACTTC
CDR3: CSAGDGAYEQYF

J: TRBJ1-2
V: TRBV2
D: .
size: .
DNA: TGTGCCAGCAGTGATTTGCAGCCCCGATATGGCTACACCTTC
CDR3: CASSDLQPRYGYTF

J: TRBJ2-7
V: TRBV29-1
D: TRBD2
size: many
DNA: TGCAGCGTATCCCCGGGGGGGTACGAGCAGTACTTC
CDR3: CSVSPGGYEQYF

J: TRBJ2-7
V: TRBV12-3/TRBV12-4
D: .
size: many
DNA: TGTGCCAGCAAGTCGGGATCGGGGTTTTACGAGCAGTACTTC
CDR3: CASKSGSGFYEQYF

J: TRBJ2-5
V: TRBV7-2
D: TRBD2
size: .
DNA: TGTGCCAGCAGCTTACGGGAGGTAGAGACCCAGTACTTC
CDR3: CASSLREVETQYF

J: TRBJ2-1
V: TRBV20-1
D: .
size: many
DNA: TGCAGTGCTAGACCCTACAATGAGCAGTTCTTC
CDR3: CSARPYNEQFF

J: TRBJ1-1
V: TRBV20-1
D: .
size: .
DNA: TGCAGTGCTAGAGATATGACGAACACTGAAGCTTTCTTT
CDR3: CSARDMTNTEAFF

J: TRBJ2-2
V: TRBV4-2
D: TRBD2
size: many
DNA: TGTGCCAGCAGCCAAGAAGGGACTACTAGCACCGGGGAGCTGTTTTTT
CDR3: CASSQEGTTSTGELFF

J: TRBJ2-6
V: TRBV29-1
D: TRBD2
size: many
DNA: TGCAGCGTTTCAGGGGAGACTAGCGGGAGTGGGGCCAACGTCCTGACTTTC
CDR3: CSVSGETSGSGANVLTF

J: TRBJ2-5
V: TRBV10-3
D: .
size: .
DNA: TGTGCCATCAAGCCGGGGCTGGGGGAGACCCAGTACTTC
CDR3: CAIKPGLGETQYF

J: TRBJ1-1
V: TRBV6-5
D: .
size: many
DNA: TGTGCCAGCAGTTACTCCGTCGGGCAGGGTGGAACTGAAGCTTTCTTT
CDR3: CASSYSVGQGGTEAFF

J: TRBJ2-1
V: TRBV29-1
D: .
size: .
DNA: TGCAGCGTTGAAGACAGGTGGCTTCGGCAGGCCAATGAGCAGTTCTTC
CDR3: CSVEDRWLRQANEQFF

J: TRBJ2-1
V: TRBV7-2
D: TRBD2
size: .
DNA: TGTGCCAGCAGCCGCCCGGGGGGGCCATATGAGCAGTTCTTC
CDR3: CASSRPGGPYEQFF

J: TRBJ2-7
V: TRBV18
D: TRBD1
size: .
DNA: TGTGCCAGCTCACCTGGCTTAGGGACAGGGGCCGAGCAGTACTTC
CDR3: CASSPGLGTGAEQYF

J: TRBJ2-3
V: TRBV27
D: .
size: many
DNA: TGTGCCAGCAGTTTATCGTTCATCACAGATACGCAGTATTTT
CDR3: CASSLSFITDTQYF

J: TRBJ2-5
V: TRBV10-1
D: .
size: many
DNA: TGCGCCAGCAGTGAGGAGGGATCGACCCAGTACTTC
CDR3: CASSEEGSTQYF

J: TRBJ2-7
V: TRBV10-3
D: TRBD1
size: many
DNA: TGTGCCATCAGTGGGCAGGGGGCCCCCACCTACGAGCAGTACTTC
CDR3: CAISGQGAPTYEQYF

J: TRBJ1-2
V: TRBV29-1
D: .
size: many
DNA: TGCAGCGTTGAGCTCCACTATGGCTACACCTTC
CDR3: CSVELHYGYTF